This TCR beta chain was found in a study of beta chain features in type 1 diabetes. This clone was detected only a few times. Its antigen is not identified. Points from the study as a whole: Patients with type 1 diabetes showed fewer VDJ junction insertions and more deletions. HLA effects on TCRB rearrangement stayed unresolved here. An over-representation of cells with high TCR expression could result from cDNA sequencing.

CDR1 is LNHNV, CDR2 YYDKDF, per germline (reference sequence). The CDR3 runs 13 residues. The V end was cut by 2 bases, the J end by 1 base, with 5 bases between. All of the isolated RNA was reverse transcribed, so expressed TCRB transcripts were sequenced. TCRdb's table, derived via immunoSEQ multiplex PCR, lists solely in-frame clones and lacks some. Found here are 120,000 to 150,000 clones, around 51% of them singletons; the top ten hold over 0.4%. Every participating donor gave one draw, a heparinised blood sample averaging around 120 mL. Sequenced sample: Tregs from blood. The chain combines TRBV15 with TRBJ1-1; the D is unclear. The receptor was isolated from a man aged 18 to 29 in good health. CDR3 in amino acids: CATSRNRNTEAFF. The CDR3 DNA reads as TGTGCCACCAGCAGAAACAGGAACACTGAAGCTTTCTTT.